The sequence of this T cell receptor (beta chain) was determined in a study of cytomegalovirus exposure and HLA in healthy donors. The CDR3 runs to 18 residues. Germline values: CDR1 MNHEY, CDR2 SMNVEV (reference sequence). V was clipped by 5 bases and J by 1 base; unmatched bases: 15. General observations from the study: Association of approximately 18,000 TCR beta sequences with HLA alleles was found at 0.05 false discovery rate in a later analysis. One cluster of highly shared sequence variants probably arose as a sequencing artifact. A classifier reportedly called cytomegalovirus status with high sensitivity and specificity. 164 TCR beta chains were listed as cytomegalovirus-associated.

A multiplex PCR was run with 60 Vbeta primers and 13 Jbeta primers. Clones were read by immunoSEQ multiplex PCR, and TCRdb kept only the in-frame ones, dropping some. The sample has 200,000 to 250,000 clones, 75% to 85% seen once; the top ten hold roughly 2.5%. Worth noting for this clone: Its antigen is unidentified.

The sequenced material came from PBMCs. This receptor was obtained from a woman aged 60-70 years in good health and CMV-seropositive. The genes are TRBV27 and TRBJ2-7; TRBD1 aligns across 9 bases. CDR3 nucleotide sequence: TGTGCCAGCAGTCCAACCCCCCCCGGGACAGGGTCGTCCTACGAGCAGTACTTC. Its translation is CASSPTPPGTGSSYEQYF.